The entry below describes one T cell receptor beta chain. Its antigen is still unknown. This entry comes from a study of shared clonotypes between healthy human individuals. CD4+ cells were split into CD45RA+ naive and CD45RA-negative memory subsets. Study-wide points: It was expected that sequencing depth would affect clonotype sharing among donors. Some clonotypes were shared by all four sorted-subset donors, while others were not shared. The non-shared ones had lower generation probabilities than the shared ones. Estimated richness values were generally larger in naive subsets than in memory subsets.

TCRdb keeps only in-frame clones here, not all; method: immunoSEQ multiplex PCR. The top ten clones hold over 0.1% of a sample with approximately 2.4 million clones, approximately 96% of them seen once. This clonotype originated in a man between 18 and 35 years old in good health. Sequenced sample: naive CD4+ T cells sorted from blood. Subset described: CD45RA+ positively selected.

The CDR3 DNA is TGTGCCAGCAGCGGACTAGCGGGAGGGACCTACGAGCAGTACTTC. Its translation: CASSGLAGGTYEQYF. The chain has TRBV7-2 and TRBJ2-7, with 15 bases fitting TRBD2. The J segment lost 2 bases and the V segment lost 5 bases, leaving 1 base of the junction unmatched. The CDR3 is 15 amino acids. Germline CDR1 and CDR2: SGHTA and FQGNSA.